These 31 T cell receptor beta chains share one sample of origin, sequenced in a study of vaccination effects on CD4 cells after COVID-19. Their cognate antigens are unknown. Before sequencing took place, the ViraFEST assay used viral peptide pools to expand antigen-specific CD4+ T cells. Having been cultured for 10 days, the cells underwent CD4+ T cell isolation. Having tested negative for nucleocapsid antibodies, the vaccine recipients showed no prior SARS-CoV-2 infection. Repertoires were generated with immunoSEQ multiplex PCR, while TCRdb's copy carries only in-frame clones and drops some. The data show roughly 41,000 clones, about 66% seen once. Here the sequenced sample was CD4+ T cells from PBMCs cultured with HCoV-OC43 spike peptides, taken before COVID-19 vaccination. Specified subset: HCoV-OC43 spike overlapping peptide pool stimulation. These receptors were collected from a human donor who received a COVID-19 vaccine.

This chain connects TRBV27 to TRBJ1-6, with D tentatively TRBD1 (5 bases). This CDR3 contains 14 residues. From germline, CDR1 is MNHEY and CDR2 SMNVEV (reference sequence). Trimming removed 7 bases from V and 5 bases from J, with 12 bases in between. Here the CDR3 reads CASNSGTDNSPLHF. CDR3 in DNA: TGTGCCAGCAACTCCGGGACGGATAATTCACCCCTCCACTTT.

This clone was observed a single time. The V and J genes are TRBV25-1 and TRBJ2-7; D uncertain. The CDR3 consists of 15 residues. Germline CDR1 is MGHDK and CDR2 is SYGVNS. V was shortened by 6 bases and J by 3 bases, with 18 bases between the two germline ends. CDR3 nucleotide sequence: TGTGCCAGCAGCCTAACCGGGCTCACCGGCTACGAGCAGTACTTC. This codes for CASSLTGLTGYEQYF.

V usage is TRBV11-3 and J usage is TRBJ2-5; 10 bases align to TRBD2. CDR1 is SGHNT and CDR2 is YENEEA in the germline V gene. The CDR3 is made up of 16 amino acids. J gave up 5 bases and V 5 bases, and 11 bases lay outside the gene matches. In DNA, the CDR3 is TGTGCCAGCAGCCCCCGGGGGCTAGCGGGGGAGGAGACCCAGTACTTC. Translated, it gives CASSPRGLAGEETQYF.

This chain links TRBV7-8 with TRBJ2-1; TRBD2 agrees at 8 bases. Germline V lookup: CDR1 SGHVS, CDR2 FQNEAQ. V lost 2 bases and J lost 1; bases outside the gene matches: 16. The CDR3 covers 20 residues. The DNA of the CDR3 is TGTGCCAGCAGCTTATTCCGAGCGGGAGTCTCCCTTAGGTCCTACAATGAGCAGTTCTTC. As protein: CASSLFRAGVSLRSYNEQFF.

V is TRBV3-1 (or the pseudogene TRBV3-2) and J is TRBJ2-7, with D perhaps matching TRBD2 (5 bases). Per the germline V gene, CDR1 is LGHDT and CDR2 is YNNKEL (reference sequence). With 4 bases removed from V and 6 bases from J, the gap between germline ends came to 16 bases. This CDR3 has 14 amino acids. This CDR3 reads CASSPPDNGGEQYF. The CDR3 DNA follows: TGTGCCAGCAGCCCTCCTGATAATGGAGGCGAGCAGTACTTC.

This clone was seen a single time. The V call is TRBV10-2, the J call TRBJ1-6; D gene unclear. The germline CDR1 and CDR2 sequences are WSHSY and SAAADI. This CDR3 is 15 amino acids long. Trimming shortened V by 3 bases and J by 2 bases, and 8 bases separated the two germline ends. CDR3 region: CASSEDVAYNSPLHF. CDR3 DNA sequence: TGCGCCAGCAGTGAAGACGTAGCCTATAATTCACCCCTCCACTTT.

The genes are TRBV9 and TRBJ1-5; the match to TRBD1 covers 7 bases. This CDR3 region has 15 residues. Germline CDR1 reads SGDLS; CDR2 reads YYNGEE. With 3 bases clipped from V and 6 bases from J, the junction kept 9 bases outside the gene matches. CDR3: CASSATGTVGQPQHF. CDR3 sequence (DNA): TGTGCCAGCAGCGCAACCGGGACAGTCGGTCAGCCCCAGCATTTT.

The chain joins TRBV2 to TRBJ1-2; D is possibly TRBD1 (5 bases). V lost 2 bases, J lost 5 bases, and 15 bases lay in between. Germline V CDR1 and CDR2: SNHLY, FYNNEI. CDR3 length equals 15 residues. The DNA of the CDR3 is TGTGCCAGCAGTGAAATTACGGTGGGGGGGTATGGCTACACCTTC. It encodes CASSEITVGGYGYTF.

The V gene is TRBV12-3 or TRBV12-4, the J gene TRBJ2-7, with 8 bases lining up with TRBD1. J lost 6 bases, V lost 5 bases, and 6 bases had no gene match. The CDR3 has 13 residues. The DNA of the CDR3 is TGTGCCAGCAGTCCCGACAGGGGTCGCGAGCAGTACTTC. It encodes CASSPDRGREQYF.

The chain combines TRBV19 with TRBJ2-3; D not certain. V was shortened by 3 bases and J by 0 bases, with 7 bases between the two germline ends. This CDR3 has 14 amino acids. The germline CDR1 and CDR2 sequences are LNHDA and SQIVND (reference sequence). CDR3 sequence: CASSIQSSTDTQYF. CDR3 coding DNA: TGTGCCAGTAGTATCCAGAGTAGCACAGATACGCAGTATTTT. Using reference TRBV19 and TRBJ2-3 for the parts outside the CDR3, the full variable domain is DGGITQSPKYLFRKEGQNVTLSCEQNLNHDAMYWYRQDPGQGLRLIYYSQIVNDFQKGDIAEGYSVSREKKESFPLTVTSAQKNPTAFYLCASSIQSSTDTQYFGPGTRLTVL.

This chain joins TRBV27 and TRBJ2-7; TRBD1 is a possible D gene (6 bases). The CDR3 sequence is 13 residues long. Germline CDR1 reads MNHEY; CDR2 reads SMNVEV (reference sequence). Trimming took 8 bases from V and 0 from J, leaving 11 bases between them. The CDR3 here is CASGTFNSYEQYF. The CDR3 DNA sequence: TGTGCCAGCGGGACATTCAACTCCTACGAGCAGTACTTC.

The sample holds a few counts of this clone. The rearrangement uses TRBV4-1 and TRBJ2-3; TRBD2 agrees at 7 bases. Germline V lookup: CDR1 MGHRA, CDR2 YSYEKL. CDR3 size: 19 residues. The J segment lost 4 bases and the V segment lost 4 bases, leaving 20 bases of the junction unmatched. The CDR3 region is CASSRALQLGRDLSDTQYF. The CDR3 coding sequence is TGCGCCAGCAGCCGAGCTCTTCAGTTGGGGAGGGACTTATCAGATACGCAGTATTTT.

The chain joins TRBV30 to TRBJ2-7; D is perhaps TRBD2 (5 bases). V lost 8 bases to trimming and J lost 4 bases, with 6 bases between them. The CDR3 spans 9 residues. The germline V gene encodes CDR1 GTSNPN and CDR2 SVGIG (reference sequence). CDR3 coding DNA: TGTGCCGCGGGTTACGAGCAGTACTTC. This translates into CAAGYEQYF.

The chain couples TRBV6-5 to TRBJ2-5, with 14 bases matching TRBD2. The CDR3 runs 16 residues. Trimming cost V 0 bases and J 4 bases; bases outside gene matches: 1. CDR1 and CDR2 from the germline V gene are MNHEY and SVGAGI. CDR3 loop: CASSYSGTSGRETQYF. CDR3 nucleotides: TGTGCCAGCAGTTACTCCGGGACTAGCGGGAGAGAGACCCAGTACTTC.

The CDR3 region is CASTVSGNTIYF. In DNA form, the CDR3 reads TGTGCCAGCACAGTCTCTGGAAACACCATATATTTT. This rearrangement joins TRBV2 to TRBJ1-3; D is undetermined. V shed 7 bases and J shed 0 bases, with 4 bases lying between them. The CDR3 consists of 12 residues. The germline gives CDR1 SNHLY, CDR2 FYNNEI.

V is TRBV10-3 and J is TRBJ1-4; D might be TRBD1 (6 bases). This CDR3 is built from 13 residues. From germline, CDR1 is ENHRY and CDR2 SYGVKD. V was clipped by 8 bases and J by 11 bases, with 18 bases between them. In DNA form, the CDR3 reads TGTGCCATCCGGGACAAAGGGGGTGGTAAACTGTTTTTT. Protein sequence: CAIRDKGGGKLFF.

This clone was detected a few times. This chain connects TRBV5-1 to TRBJ1-6, with 7 positions matching TRBD1. Germline V gene data show CDR1 as SGHRS and CDR2 as YFSETQ. CDR3 length: 14 residues. V dropped 3 bases and J dropped 5; count of bases not matched to a gene: 2. This chain's CDR3 is CASSWGQNNSPLHF. The CDR3 region has the DNA TGCGCCAGCAGCTGGGGACAGAATAATTCACCCCTCCACTTT.

V is TRBV7-9 and J is TRBJ2-5; D remains ambiguous. The CDR3 is made up of 14 amino acids. In germline, CDR1 is SEHNR, CDR2 FQNEAQ (reference sequence). With 1 base removed from V and 5 bases from J, the gap between germline ends came to 11 bases. CDR3 DNA sequence: TGTGCCAGCAGCTTAGGTGACATGGGGGAGACCCAGTACTTC. Translating gives CASSLGDMGETQYF.

The CDR3 DNA sequence: TGTGCCAGCAGTGGTAGCGGATTTACAGAGCAGTTCTTC. Protein product: CASSGSGFTEQFF. The J gene is TRBJ2-1, the V gene TRBV5-4, with D possibly matching TRBD2 (6 bases). Trimming took 5 bases from V and 10 from J, leaving 16 bases between them. This CDR3 is built from 13 residues. Germline V gene lookup returns CDR1 SGHNT and CDR2 YYREEE (reference sequence).

The chain couples TRBV5-5 to TRBJ1-5; D not certain. The CDR3 sequence is 13 residues long. Trimming cost V 1 base and J 5 bases, with 7 bases left between them. Germline V gives CDR1 SGHKS, CDR2 YYEKEE (reference sequence). The CDR3 protein is CASSLWSHQPQHF. Here the CDR3 DNA reads TGTGCCAGCAGCTTGTGGAGTCATCAGCCCCAGCATTTT.

The sample holds a few counts of this clone. This sequence joins TRBV5-8 and TRBJ1-4; D ambiguous. Trimming pared 1 base from V and 1 base from J, leaving 11 bases between. The germline V gene encodes CDR1 SGHTS and CDR2 YDEGEE. CDR3 length equals 16 residues. CDR3 in amino acids: CASSLLPRRTNEKLFF. CDR3 nucleotides: TGTGCCAGCAGCTTGCTGCCAAGAAGAACTAATGAAAAACTGTTTTTT.

The chain uses TRBV11-2 and TRBJ1-3, with D perhaps matching TRBD1 (6 bases). There are 16 residues in the CDR3. Per germline, CDR1 SGHAT and CDR2 FQNNGV. V shed 1 base and J shed 2 bases, with 12 bases lying between them. The CDR3 protein is CASSLGGTSPGNTIYF. The DNA for the CDR3 is TGTGCCAGCAGCTTAGGTGGGACATCACCTGGAAACACCATATATTTT.

The chain employs TRBV18 and TRBJ1-1; the D is unclear. The length of the CDR3 is 15 residues. Germline CDR1 KGHSH, CDR2 LQKENI. V gave up 2 bases and J gave up 0 bases, with 10 bases separating them. CDR3: CASSPYEDLNTEAFF. CDR3 sequence (DNA): TGTGCCAGCTCACCATATGAGGATTTGAACACTGAAGCTTTCTTT.

The chain combines TRBV6-1 with TRBJ1-1; D is unclear. V was shortened by 1 base and J by 4 bases, with 10 bases between the two germline ends. The CDR3 totals 14 residues. Germline CDR1 MNHNS, CDR2 SASEGT. In nucleotides, the CDR3 is TGTGCCAGCAGTGAAGTTGGGCAGCGCACTGAAGCTTTCTTT. Encoded protein: CASSEVGQRTEAFF.

The chain uses TRBV2 and TRBJ1-2; D is unclear. V was cut by 4 bases and J by 6 bases, with 12 bases left in between. In germline, CDR1 is SNHLY, CDR2 FYNNEI. The CDR3 totals 13 residues. The DNA of the CDR3 is TGTGCCAGCAGTGTTCGCTTTCAGGATGGCTACACCTTC. Residues: CASSVRFQDGYTF.

V is TRBV29-1 and J is TRBJ2-1, with 7 positions matching TRBD2. CDR3 size: 14 residues. The germline V gene has CDR1 SQVTM and CDR2 ANQGSEA. Germline trimming cut 4 bases from V and 4 bases from J; bases unmatched to any gene: 7. The DNA for the CDR3 is TGCAGCGTTGGAACTAGCGACCCTTACAATGAGCAGTTCTTC. Translated: CSVGTSDPYNEQFF.

The rearrangement joins TRBV6-6 to TRBJ2-7; D possibly corresponds to TRBD1 (5 bases). The germline V and J ends were trimmed by 5 bases and 2 bases, with 13 bases remaining between them. Per the germline V gene, CDR1 is MNHNY and CDR2 is SVGAGI (reference sequence). This CDR3 comprises 14 residues. CDR3 nucleotides: TGTGCCAGCAGTGAGAACAGGCAAGCCTACGAGCAGTACTTC. Translating it yields CASSENRQAYEQYF.

This clone was detected once. The chain recombines TRBV5-4 with TRBJ1-1; D remains unclear. CDR3 length: 17 amino acids. The germline V gene encodes CDR1 SGHNT and CDR2 YYREEE (reference sequence). Trimming pared 0 bases from V and 0 bases from J, leaving 15 bases between. Here the CDR3 DNA reads TGTGCCAGCAGCTTGGAACCCCCAAGAAGCATGAACACTGAAGCTTTCTTT. Translating it yields CASSLEPPRSMNTEAFF.

The V and J genes are TRBV10-1 and TRBJ1-6; D not resolved. V was cut by 2 bases and J by 15 bases, with 11 bases left in between. CDR3 length: 12 residues. Germline V gene data show CDR1 as WNHNN and CDR2 as SYGVQD (reference sequence). The CDR3, as DNA: TGCGCCAGCAGTGAGCCCGGCGGCCGCCTCCACTTT. Translated: CASSEPGGRLHF.

Details on this clone: The germline gene is not matched at one end of the junction; a read error may be the cause. Other nucleotide sequences in the sample specify the same CDR3. This chain joins TRBV29-1 and TRBJ1-3; no reliable D call. The CDR3 extends over 11 amino acids. The germline V gene has CDR1 SQVTM and CDR2 ANQGSEA. Written as DNA, the CDR3 is TGCAGCGTTAAAGAAGGAAACACCATATATTTT. It translates to CSVKEGNTIYF.

This sequence joins TRBV3-1 (or the pseudogene TRBV3-2) and TRBJ2-2; D unresolved. Germline V gene sequence: CDR1 LGHDT, CDR2 YNNKEL (reference sequence). The CDR3 length is 13 residues. V dropped 2 bases and J dropped 5 bases, with 6 bases sitting between them. CDR3 coding DNA: TGTGCCAGCAGCCAAAGCGTTACCGGGGAGCTGTTTTTT. This codes for CASSQSVTGELFF.